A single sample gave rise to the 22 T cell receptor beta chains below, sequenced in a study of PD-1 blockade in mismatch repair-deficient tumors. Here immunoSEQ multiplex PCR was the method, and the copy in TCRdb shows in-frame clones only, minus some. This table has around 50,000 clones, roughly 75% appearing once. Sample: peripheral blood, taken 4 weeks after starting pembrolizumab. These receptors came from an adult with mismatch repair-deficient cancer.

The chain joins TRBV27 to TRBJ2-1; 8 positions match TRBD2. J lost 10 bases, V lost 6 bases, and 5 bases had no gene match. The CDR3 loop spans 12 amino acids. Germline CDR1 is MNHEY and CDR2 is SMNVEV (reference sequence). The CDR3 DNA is TGTGCCAGCAGGTCGCGGGGGGAGGAGCAGTTCTTC. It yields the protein CASRSRGEEQFF.

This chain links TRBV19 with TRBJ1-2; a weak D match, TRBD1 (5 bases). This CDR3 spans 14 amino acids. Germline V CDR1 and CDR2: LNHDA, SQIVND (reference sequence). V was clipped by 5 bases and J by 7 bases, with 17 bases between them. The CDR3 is CASSERDSLSGYTF. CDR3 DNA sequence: TGTGCCAGTAGTGAGAGAGACAGTCTTTCTGGCTACACCTTC.

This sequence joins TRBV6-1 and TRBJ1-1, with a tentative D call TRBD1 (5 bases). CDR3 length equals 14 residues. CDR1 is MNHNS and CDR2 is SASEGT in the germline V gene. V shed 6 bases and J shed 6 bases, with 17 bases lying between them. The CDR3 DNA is TGTGCCAGCAGCGCGATTTTGGGGACCGCTGAAGCTTTCTTT. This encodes CASSAILGTAEAFF.

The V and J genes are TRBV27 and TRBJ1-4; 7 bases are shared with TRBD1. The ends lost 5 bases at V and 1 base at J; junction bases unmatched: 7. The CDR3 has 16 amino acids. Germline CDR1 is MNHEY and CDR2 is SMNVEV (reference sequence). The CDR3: CASSNPTGRTNEKLFF. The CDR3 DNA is TGTGCCAGCAGTAATCCGACAGGGCGAACTAATGAAAAACTGTTTTTT.

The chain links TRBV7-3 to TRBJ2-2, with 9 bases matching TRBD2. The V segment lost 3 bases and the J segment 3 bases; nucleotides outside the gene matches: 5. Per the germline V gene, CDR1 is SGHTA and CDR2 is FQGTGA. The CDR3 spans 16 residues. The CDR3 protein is CASSFIAGDDTGELFF. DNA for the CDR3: TGTGCCAGCAGCTTTATAGCGGGAGACGACACCGGGGAGCTGTTTTTT.

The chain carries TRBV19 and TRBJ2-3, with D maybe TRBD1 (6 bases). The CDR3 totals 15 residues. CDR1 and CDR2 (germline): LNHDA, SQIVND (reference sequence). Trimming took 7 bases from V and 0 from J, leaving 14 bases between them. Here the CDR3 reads CASTRGFGSTDTQYF. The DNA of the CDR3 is TGTGCCAGTACAAGGGGGTTCGGTAGCACAGATACGCAGTATTTT.

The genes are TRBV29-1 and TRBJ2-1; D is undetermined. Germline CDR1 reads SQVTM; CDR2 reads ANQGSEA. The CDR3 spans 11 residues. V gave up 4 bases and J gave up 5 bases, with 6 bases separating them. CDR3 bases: TGCAGCGTTGGCCACGACAATGAGCAGTTCTTC. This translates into CSVGHDNEQFF.

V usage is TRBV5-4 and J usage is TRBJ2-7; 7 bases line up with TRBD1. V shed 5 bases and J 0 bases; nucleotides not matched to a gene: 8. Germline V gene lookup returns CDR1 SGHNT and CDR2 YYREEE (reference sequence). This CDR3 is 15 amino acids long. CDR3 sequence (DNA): TGTGCCAGCAGTCTAAACAGGGGAGTCTCCTACGAGCAGTACTTC. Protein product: CASSLNRGVSYEQYF.

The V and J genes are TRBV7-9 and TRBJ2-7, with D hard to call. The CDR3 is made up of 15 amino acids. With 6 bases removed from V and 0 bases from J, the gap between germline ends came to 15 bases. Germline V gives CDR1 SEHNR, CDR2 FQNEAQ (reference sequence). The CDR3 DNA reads TGTGCCAGCAGATCCGGGTCGTCCCGCTCCTACGAGCAGTACTTC. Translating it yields CASRSGSSRSYEQYF.

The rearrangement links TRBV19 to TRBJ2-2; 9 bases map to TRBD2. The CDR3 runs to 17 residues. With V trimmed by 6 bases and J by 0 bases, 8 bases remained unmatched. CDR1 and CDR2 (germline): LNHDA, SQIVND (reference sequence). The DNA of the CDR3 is TGTGCCAGTAGGGATCGTCTAGCGGGGACGAACACCGGGGAGCTGTTTTTT. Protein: CASRDRLAGTNTGELFF.

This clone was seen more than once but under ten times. The CDR3 DNA follows: TGTGCCAGCAGTTTATCGGGGCCCTCAATCTACACCTTC. This gives the protein CASSLSGPSIYTF. This chain links TRBV27 with TRBJ1-2; tentatively, D is TRBD1 (5 bases). Germline values: CDR1 MNHEY, CDR2 SMNVEV (reference sequence). This CDR3 spans 13 amino acids. The ends were cut back, 0 bases at V and 10 bases at J, with 12 bases in the middle.

This CDR3 is CASSLVTGQGAEQYF. CDR3 DNA sequence: TGTGCCAGCAGCTTAGTTACGGGACAGGGGGCCGAGCAGTACTTC. The gene calls are TRBV7-2 and TRBJ2-7, with 12 bases matching TRBD1. CDR1 is SGHTA, CDR2 FQGNSA, per germline. This CDR3 spans 15 amino acids. The V gene end was trimmed by 1 base and the J gene end by 6 bases; junction bases not matched to a gene: 4.

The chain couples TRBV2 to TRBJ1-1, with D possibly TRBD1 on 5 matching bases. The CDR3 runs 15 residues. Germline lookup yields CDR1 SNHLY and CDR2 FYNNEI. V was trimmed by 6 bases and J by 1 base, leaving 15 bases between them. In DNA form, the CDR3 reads TGTGCCAGCAGGGGTGACAGATCTAAGAACACTGAAGCTTTCTTT. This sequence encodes CASRGDRSKNTEAFF.

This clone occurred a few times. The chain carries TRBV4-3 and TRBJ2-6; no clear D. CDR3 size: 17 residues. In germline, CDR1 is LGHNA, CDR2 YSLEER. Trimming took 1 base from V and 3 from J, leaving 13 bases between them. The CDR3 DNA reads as TGCGCCAGCAGCCAAGTCGAATCCGGTTTTGGGGCCAACGTCCTGACTTTC. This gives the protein CASSQVESGFGANVLTF.

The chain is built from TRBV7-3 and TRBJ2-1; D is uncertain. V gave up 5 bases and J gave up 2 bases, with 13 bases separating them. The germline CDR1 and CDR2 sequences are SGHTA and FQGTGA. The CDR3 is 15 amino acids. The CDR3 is CASSTPGLTYNEQFF. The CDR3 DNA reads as TGTGCCAGCAGCACCCCCGGGTTGACCTACAATGAGCAGTTCTTC.

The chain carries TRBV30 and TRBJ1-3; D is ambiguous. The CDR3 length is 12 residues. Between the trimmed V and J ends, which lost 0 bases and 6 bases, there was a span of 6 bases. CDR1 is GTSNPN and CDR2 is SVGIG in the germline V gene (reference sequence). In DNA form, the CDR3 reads TGTGCCTGGAGTGTCACATTAAACACCATATATTTT. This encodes CAWSVTLNTIYF.

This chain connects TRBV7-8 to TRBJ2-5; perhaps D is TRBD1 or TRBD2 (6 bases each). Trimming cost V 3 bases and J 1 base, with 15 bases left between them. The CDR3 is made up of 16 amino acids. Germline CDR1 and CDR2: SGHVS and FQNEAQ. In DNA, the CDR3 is TGTGCCAGCAGCTTGCTAGCGAGGGGGGCCCAAGAGACCCAGTACTTC. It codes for CASSLLARGAQETQYF.

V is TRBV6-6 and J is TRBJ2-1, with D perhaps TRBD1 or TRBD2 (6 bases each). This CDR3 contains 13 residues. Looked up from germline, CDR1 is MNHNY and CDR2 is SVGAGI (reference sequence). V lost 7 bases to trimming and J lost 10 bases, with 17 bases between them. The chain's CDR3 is CASKRTVEGEQFF. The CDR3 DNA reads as TGTGCCAGCAAAAGGACAGTGGAGGGCGAGCAGTTCTTC.

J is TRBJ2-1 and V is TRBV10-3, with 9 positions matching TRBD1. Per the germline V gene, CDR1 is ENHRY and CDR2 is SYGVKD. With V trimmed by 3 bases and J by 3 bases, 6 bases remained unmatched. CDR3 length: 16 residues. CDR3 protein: CAISDPGQGFYNEQFF. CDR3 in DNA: TGTGCCATCAGTGATCCGGGACAGGGCTTCTACAATGAGCAGTTCTTC.

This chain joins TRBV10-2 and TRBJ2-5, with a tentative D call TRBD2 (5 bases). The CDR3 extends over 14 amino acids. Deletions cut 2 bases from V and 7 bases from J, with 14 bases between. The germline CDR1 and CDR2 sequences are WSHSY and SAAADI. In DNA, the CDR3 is TGCGCCAGCAGTGAGAACGGGTCCGGAGGGACCCAGTACTTC. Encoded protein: CASSENGSGGTQYF.

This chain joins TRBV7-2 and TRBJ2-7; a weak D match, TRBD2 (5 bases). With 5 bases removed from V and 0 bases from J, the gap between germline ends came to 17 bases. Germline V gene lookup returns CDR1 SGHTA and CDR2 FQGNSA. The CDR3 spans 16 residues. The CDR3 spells CASSTNLAWSSYEQYF. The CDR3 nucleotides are TGTGCCAGCAGCACCAATCTAGCTTGGAGCTCCTACGAGCAGTACTTC.

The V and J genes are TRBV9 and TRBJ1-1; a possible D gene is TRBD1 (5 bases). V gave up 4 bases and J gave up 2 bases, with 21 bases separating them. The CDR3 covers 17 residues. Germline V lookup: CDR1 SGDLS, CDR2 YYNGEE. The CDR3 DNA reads TGTGCCAGCAGCCCCGGGGGTGGGGGATTTAGAAACACTGAAGCTTTCTTT. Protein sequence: CASSPGGGGFRNTEAFF.